In this sample, the clone carrying this T cell receptor (beta chain) turned up a few times. Its specificity is unknown. The record originates from a study of early T cells in non-severe SARS-CoV-2 infection. Study-wide findings and caveats: Matching results from VDJdb favored anti-spike CD8 responses, leaving private and CD4 specificities undetected.

TCRdb re-analysed the 5' RACE reads in MiXCR, keeping a single row per CDR3 protein. The repertoire holds 100,000 to 130,000 distinct CDR3 sequences, with 11% as singletons. Germline CDR1 MNHEY, CDR2 SVGAGI. V was pared by 6 bases and J by 6 bases, with 12 bases of the junction left unmatched. The length of the CDR3 is 15 residues. Source material: whole blood. The clonotype comes from an adult who was a healthcare worker with PCR-confirmed SARS-CoV-2 infection or an uninfected control (not recorded which). The chain carries TRBV6-5 and TRBJ2-7, with 9 bases lining up with TRBD2. CDR3 nucleotide sequence: TGTGCCAGCAGGATTAGCGGGAGCGTGTCGCGCGAGCAGTACTTC. This gives the protein CASRISGSVSREQYF.